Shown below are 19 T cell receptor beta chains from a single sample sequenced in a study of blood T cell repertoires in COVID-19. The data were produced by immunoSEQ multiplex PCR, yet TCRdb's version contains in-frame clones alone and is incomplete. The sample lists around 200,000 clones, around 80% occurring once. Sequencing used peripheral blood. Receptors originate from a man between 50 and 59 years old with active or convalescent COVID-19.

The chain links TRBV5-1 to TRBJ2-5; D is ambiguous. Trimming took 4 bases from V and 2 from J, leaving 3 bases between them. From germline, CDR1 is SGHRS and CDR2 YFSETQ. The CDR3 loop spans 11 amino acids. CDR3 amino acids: CASSVQETQYF. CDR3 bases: TGCGCCAGCAGCGTACAAGAGACCCAGTACTTC.

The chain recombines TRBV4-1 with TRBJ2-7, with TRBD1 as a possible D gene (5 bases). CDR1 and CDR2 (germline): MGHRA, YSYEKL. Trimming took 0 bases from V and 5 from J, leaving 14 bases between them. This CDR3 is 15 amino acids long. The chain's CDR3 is CASSQERGSTHEQYF. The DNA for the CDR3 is TGCGCCAGCAGCCAAGAAAGGGGCTCCACCCACGAGCAGTACTTC.

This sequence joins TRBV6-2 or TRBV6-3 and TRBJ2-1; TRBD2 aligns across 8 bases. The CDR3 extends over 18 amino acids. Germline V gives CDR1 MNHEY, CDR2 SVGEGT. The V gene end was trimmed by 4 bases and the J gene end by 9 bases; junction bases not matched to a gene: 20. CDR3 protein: CASSFLGVAGGRSGEQFF. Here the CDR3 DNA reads TGTGCCAGCAGTTTCCTAGGAGTGGCGGGAGGTCGGTCCGGTGAGCAGTTCTTC.

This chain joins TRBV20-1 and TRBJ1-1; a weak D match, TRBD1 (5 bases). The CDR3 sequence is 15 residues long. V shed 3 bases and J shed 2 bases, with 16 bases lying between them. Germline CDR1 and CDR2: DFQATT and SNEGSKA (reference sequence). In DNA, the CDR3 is TGCAGTGCTAGTGAGGGGCCCTCCTTAAACACTGAAGCTTTCTTT. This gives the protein CSASEGPSLNTEAFF.

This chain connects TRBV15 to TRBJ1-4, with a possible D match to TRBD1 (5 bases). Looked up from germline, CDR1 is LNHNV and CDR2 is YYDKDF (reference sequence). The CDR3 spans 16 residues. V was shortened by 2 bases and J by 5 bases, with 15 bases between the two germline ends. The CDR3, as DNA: TGTGCCACCAGCAGAATGAAATCTAGACAGAATGAAAAACTGTTTTTT. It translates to CATSRMKSRQNEKLFF.

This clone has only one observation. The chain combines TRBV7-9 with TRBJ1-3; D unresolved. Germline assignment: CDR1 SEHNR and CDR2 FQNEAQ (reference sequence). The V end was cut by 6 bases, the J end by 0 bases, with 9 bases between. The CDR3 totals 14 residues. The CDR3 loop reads CASRHWASGNTIYF. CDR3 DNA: TGTGCCAGCAGGCACTGGGCCTCTGGAAACACCATATATTTT.

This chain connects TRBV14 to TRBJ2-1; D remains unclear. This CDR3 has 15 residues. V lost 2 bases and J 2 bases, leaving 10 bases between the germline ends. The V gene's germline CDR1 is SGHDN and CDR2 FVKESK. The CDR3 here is CASSQREAPYNEQFF. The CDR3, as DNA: TGTGCCAGCAGCCAAAGAGAGGCCCCCTACAATGAGCAGTTCTTC.

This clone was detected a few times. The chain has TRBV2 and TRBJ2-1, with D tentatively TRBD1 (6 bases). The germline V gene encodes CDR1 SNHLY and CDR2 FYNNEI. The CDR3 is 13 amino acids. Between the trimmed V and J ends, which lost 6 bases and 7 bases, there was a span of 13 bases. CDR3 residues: CASRLYRENEQFF. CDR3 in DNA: TGTGCCAGCAGGCTCTACAGGGAAAATGAGCAGTTCTTC.

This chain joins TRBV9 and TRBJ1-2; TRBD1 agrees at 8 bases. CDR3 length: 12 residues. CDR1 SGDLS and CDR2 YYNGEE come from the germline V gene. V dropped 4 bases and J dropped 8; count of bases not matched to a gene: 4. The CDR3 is CASSPRQGGYTF. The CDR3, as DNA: TGTGCCAGCAGCCCCCGACAGGGGGGCTACACCTTC.

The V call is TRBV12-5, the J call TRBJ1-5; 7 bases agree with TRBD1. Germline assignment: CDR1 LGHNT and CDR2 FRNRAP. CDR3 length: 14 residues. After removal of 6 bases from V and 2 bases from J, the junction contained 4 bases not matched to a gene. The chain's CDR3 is CASGTGIGNQPQHF. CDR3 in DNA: TGTGCTAGTGGGACAGGGATCGGCAATCAGCCCCAGCATTTT.

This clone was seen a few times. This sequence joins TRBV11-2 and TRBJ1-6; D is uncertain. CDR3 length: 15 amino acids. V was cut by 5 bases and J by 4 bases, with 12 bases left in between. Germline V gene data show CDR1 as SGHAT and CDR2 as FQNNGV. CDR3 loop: CASSPRRDYNSPLHF. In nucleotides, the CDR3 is TGTGCCAGCAGCCCCCGACGGGATTATAATTCACCCCTCCACTTT.

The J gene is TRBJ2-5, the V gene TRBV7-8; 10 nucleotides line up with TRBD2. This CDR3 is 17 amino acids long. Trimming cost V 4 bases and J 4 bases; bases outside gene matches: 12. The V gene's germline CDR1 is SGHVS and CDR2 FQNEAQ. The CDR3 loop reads CASSSGPRAGGRETQYF. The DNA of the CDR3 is TGTGCCAGCAGCTCCGGACCGCGAGCGGGAGGGCGAGAGACCCAGTACTTC.

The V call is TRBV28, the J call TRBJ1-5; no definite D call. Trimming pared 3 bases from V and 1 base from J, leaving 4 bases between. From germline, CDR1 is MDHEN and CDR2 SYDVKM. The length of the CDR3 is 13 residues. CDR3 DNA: TGTGCCAGCAGTTTCTTGAGCAATCAGCCCCAGCATTTT. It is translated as CASSFLSNQPQHF.

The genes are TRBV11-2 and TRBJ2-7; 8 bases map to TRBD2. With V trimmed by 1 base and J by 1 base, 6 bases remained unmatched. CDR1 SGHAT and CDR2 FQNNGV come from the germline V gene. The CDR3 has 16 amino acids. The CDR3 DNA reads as TGTGCCAGCAGCTTAGTTGTTCGGGGGGGATCCTACGAGCAGTACTTC. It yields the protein CASSLVVRGGSYEQYF. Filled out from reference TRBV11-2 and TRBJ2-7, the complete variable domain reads EAGVAQSPRYKIIEKRQSVAFWCNPISGHATLYWYQQILGQGPKLLIQFQNNGVVDDSQLPKDRFSAERLKGVDSTLKIQPAKLEDSAVYLCASSLVVRGGSYEQYFGPGTRLTVT.

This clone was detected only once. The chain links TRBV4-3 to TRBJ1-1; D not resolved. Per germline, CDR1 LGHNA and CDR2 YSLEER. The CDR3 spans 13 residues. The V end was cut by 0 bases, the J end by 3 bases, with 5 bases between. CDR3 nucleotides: TGCGCCAGCAGCCAAGACTACTACACTGAAGCTTTCTTT. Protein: CASSQDYYTEAFF.

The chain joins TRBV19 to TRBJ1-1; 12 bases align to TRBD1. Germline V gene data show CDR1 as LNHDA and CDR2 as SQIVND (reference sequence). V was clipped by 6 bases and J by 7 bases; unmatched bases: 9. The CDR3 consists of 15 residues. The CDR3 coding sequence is TGTGCCAGTAGGACCCAGGGACAGGGGGCCGTTGAAGCTTTCTTT. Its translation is CASRTQGQGAVEAFF.

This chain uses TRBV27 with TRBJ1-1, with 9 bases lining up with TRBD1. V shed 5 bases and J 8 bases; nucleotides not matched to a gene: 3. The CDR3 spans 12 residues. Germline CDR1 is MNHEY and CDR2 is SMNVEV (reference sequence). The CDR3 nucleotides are TGTGCCAGCAGTCCGGACAGGGGCGAAGCTTTCTTT. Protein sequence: CASSPDRGEAFF.

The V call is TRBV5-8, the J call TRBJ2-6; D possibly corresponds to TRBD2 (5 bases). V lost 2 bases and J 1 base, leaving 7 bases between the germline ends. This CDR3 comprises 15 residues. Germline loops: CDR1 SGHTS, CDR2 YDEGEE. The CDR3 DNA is TGTGCCAGCAGCTTCTCGGGGTCTGGGGCCAACGTCCTGACTTTC. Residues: CASSFSGSGANVLTF.

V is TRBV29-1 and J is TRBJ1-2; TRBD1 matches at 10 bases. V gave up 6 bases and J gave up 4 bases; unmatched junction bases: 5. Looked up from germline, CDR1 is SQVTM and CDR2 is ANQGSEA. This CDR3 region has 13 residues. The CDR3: CSVRTGGPYGYTF. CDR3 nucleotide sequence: TGCAGCGTCCGGACAGGGGGACCCTATGGCTACACCTTC.